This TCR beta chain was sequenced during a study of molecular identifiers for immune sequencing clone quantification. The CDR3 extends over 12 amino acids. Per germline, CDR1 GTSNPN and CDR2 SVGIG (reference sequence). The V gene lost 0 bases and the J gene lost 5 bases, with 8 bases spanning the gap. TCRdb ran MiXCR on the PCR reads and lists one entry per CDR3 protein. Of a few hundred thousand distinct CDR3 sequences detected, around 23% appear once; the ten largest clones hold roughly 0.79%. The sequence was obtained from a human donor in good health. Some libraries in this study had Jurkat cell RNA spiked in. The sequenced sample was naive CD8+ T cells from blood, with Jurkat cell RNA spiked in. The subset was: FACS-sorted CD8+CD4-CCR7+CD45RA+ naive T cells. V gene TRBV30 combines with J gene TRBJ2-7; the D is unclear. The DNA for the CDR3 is TGTGCCTGGAGTGTAGCGAGAGACGAGCAGTACTTC. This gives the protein CAWSVARDEQYF.